This TCR beta chain was sequenced for a study of cytomegalovirus exposure and HLA in healthy donors. This CDR3 is built from 14 residues. Germline CDR1 SGHDT, CDR2 YYEEEE. Trimming removed 0 bases from V and 6 bases from J, with 13 bases in between. With 60 Vbeta and 13 Jbeta primers, the PCR was carried out. Data came from immunoSEQ multiplex PCR; TCRdb stores just in-frame clones and leaves some out. This table has roughly 200,000 clones, around 75% appearing once. The chain carries TRBV5-6 and TRBJ2-7, with a tentative D call TRBD1 (6 bases). The source is a woman aged 30 to 39 in good health and CMV-seronegative. Sequencing was done on a sample of PBMCs. CDR3 DNA sequence: TGTGCCAGCAGCTTGGGTCAGGGGTCGTGCGAGCAGTACTTC. Its translation: CASSLGQGSCEQYF.